This TCR beta chain was sequenced during a study of Ad26.COV2.S vaccination and SARS-CoV-2 variants. The protocol was immunoSEQ multiplex PCR, while the TCRdb copy is restricted to in-frame clones and leaves out a portion. Of about 440,000 clones listed, less than 95% are singletons. The sample holds a few counts of this clone. The treatment is: 15 to 20 received Ad26.COV2.S at low or high dose, single or two shots; roughly five received placebo; per-sample allocation not given. All samples were drawn on day 63, counting from the first vaccine or placebo injection. An Ad26 vector carrying the Wuhan-strain SARS-CoV-2 spike served as the vaccine. V lost 1 base, J lost 8 bases, and 14 bases lay in between. Germline CDR1 MGHRA, CDR2 YSYEKL. The CDR3 covers 14 residues.

The origin of this receptor is a person aged 18-60 years who received the Ad26.COV2.S COVID-19 vaccine or a placebo. The specimen was peripheral blood, collected in a trial of Ad26.COV2.S vaccine versus placebo. The gene calls are TRBV4-1 and TRBJ1-1; D remains unclear. CDR3 amino acids: CASSQGPVIGEAFF. CDR3 bases: TGCGCCAGCAGCCAAGGCCCTGTAATAGGAGAAGCTTTCTTT.